In its sample, the clone carrying this T cell receptor (beta chain) was seen a few times. The donors were healthy female monozygous twins, three pairs in total. In the study's own analysis: Each donor had about 95,000 to nearly 550,000 clonotypes. One entry per CDR3 protein, called by TCRdb with MiXCR from the 5' RACE reads. The V and J calls reflect TCRdb's pipeline rather than the authors' work. The table includes 300,000 to 450,000 distinct CDR3 sequences, about 28% detected once. The sample belongs to a study of identical twins' blood T cells. Germline-derived CDR1 and CDR2 are SGHRS and YFSETQ. V shed 2 bases, J shed 8 bases, and the junction held 31 bases outside the gene matches. The CDR3 runs 23 residues.

The rearrangement uses TRBV5-1 and TRBJ1-5; TRBD1 matches 10 bases. The sequencing sample was made of PBMCs. The TCR was taken from a woman aged 18 to 55 in good health. CDR3 nucleotide sequence: TGCGCCAGCAGCTTTAGTGAGCTTTTGAAAGGAGCGGGACAGGGGACAATCCGGGAGCCCCAGCATTTT. This encodes CASSFSELLKGAGQGTIREPQHF.